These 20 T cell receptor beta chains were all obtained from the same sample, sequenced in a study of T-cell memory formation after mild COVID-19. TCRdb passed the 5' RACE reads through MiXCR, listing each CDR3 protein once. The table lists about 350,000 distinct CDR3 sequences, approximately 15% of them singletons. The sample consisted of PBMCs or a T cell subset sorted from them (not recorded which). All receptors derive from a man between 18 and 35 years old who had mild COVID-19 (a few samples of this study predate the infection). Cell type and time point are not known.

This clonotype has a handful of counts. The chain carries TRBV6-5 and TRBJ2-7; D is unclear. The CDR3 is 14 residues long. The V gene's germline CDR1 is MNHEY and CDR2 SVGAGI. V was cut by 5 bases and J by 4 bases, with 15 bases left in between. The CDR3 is CASSRTATGYEQYF. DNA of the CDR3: TGTGCCAGCAGTCGCACGGCCACCGGTTACGAGCAGTACTTC.

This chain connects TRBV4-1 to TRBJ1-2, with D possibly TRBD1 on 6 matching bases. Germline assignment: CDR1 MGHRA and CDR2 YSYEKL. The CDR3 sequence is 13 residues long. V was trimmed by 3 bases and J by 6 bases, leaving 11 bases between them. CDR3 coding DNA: TGCGCCAGCAGCCACCGGGGGGCGCATGGCTACACCTTC. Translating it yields CASSHRGAHGYTF.

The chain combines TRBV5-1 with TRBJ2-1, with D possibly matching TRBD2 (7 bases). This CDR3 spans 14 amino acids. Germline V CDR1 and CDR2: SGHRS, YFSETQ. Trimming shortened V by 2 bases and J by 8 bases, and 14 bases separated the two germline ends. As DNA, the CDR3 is TGCGCCAGCAGCTTTTTGGGGGGGCGCGATGAGCAGTTCTTC. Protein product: CASSFLGGRDEQFF. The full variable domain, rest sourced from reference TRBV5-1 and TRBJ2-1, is KAGVTQTPRYLIKTRGQQVTLSCSPISGHRSVSWYQQTPGQGLQFLFEYFSETQRNKGNFPGRFSGRQFSNSRSEMNVSTLELGDSALYLCASSFLGGRDEQFFGPGTRLTVL.

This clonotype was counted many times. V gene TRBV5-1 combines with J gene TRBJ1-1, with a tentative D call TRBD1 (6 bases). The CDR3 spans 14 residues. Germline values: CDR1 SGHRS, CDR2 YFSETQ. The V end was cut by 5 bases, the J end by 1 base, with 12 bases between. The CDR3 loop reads CASRAGHQNTEAFF. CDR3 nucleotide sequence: TGCGCCAGCAGGGCGGGACACCAGAACACTGAAGCTTTCTTT. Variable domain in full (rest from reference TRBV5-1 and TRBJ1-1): KAGVTQTPRYLIKTRGQQVTLSCSPISGHRSVSWYQQTPGQGLQFLFEYFSETQRNKGNFPGRFSGRQFSNSRSEMNVSTLELGDSALYLCASRAGHQNTEAFFGQGTRLTVV.

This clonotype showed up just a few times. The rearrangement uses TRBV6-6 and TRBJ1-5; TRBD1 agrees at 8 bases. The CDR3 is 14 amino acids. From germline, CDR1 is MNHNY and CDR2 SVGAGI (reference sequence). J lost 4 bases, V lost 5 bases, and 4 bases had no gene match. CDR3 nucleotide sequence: TGTGCCAGCAGTCGACAGGGGATTAATCAGCCCCAGCATTTT. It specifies CASSRQGINQPQHF.

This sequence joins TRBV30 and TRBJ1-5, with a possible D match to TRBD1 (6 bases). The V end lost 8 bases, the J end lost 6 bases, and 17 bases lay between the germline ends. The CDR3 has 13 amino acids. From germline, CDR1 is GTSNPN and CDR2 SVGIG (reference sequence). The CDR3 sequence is CAARGQGGQPQHF. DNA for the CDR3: TGTGCCGCACGGGGGCAAGGTGGTCAGCCCCAGCATTTT.

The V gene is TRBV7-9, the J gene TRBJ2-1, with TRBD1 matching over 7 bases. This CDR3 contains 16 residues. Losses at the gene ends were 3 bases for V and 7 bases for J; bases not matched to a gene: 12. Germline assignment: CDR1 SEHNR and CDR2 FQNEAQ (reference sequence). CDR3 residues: CASSFFGQGEWNEQFF. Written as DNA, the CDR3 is TGTGCCAGCAGCTTTTTTGGGCAGGGGGAGTGGAATGAGCAGTTCTTC.

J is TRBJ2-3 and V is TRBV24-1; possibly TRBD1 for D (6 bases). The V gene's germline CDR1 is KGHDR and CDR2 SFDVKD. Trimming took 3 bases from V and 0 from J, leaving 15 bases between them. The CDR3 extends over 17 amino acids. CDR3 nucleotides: TGTGCCACCAGTGATCTGGGTGGGGGCAGGAGCACAGATACGCAGTATTTT. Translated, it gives CATSDLGGGRSTDTQYF.

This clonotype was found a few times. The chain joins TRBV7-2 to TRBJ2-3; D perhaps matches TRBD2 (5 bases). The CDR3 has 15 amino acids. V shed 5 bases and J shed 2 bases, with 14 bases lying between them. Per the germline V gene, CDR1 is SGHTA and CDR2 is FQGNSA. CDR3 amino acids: CASSIPTSDTDTQYF. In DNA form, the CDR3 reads TGTGCCAGCAGCATACCTACTAGTGACACAGATACGCAGTATTTT.

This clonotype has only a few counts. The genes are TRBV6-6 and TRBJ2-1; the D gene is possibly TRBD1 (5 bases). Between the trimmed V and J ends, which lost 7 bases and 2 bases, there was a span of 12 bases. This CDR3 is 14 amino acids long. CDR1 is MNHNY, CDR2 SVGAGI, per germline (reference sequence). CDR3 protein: CASTDVDTYNEQFF. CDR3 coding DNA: TGTGCCAGCACCGACGTGGACACCTACAATGAGCAGTTCTTC.

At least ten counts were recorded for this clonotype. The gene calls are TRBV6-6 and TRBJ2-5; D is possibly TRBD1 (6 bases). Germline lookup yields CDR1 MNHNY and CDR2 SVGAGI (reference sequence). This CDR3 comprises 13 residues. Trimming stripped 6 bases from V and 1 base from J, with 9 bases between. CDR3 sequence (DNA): TGTGCCAGCAGGAAACAGGGCCAAGAGACCCAGTACTTC. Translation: CASRKQGQETQYF.

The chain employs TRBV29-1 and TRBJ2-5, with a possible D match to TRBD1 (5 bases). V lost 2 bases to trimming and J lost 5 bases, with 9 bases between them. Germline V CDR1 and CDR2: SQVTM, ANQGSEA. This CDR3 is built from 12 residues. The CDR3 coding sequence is TGCAGCGTTGAATGGGGCGCGGAGACCCAGTACTTC. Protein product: CSVEWGAETQYF.

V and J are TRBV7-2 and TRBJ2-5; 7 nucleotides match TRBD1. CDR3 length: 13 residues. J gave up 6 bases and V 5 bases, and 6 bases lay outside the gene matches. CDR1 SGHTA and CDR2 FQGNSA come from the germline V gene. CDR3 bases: TGTGCCAGCAGCCTATGGGACAGTCAGACCCAGTACTTC. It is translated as CASSLWDSQTQYF. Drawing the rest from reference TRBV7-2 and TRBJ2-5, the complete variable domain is GAGVSQSPSNKVTEKGKDVELRCDPISGHTALYWYRQSLGQGLEFLIYFQGNSAPDKSGLPSDRFSAERTGGSVSTLTIQRTQQEDSAVYLCASSLWDSQTQYFGPGTRLLVL.

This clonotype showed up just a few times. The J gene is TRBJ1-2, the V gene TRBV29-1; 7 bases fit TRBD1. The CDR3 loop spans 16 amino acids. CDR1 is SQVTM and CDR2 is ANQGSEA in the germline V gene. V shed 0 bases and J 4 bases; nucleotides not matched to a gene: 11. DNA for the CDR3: TGCAGCGTTGAAGAACATGACAGGGCCGAGTTCTATGGCTACACCTTC. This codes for CSVEEHDRAEFYGYTF.

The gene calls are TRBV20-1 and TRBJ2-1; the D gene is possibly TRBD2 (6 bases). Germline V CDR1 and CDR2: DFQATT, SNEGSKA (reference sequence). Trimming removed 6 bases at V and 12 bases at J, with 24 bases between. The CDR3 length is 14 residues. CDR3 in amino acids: CSARELTSRIWQFF. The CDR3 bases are TGCAGTGCCCGCGAGCTGACTAGTCGGATCTGGCAGTTCTTC.

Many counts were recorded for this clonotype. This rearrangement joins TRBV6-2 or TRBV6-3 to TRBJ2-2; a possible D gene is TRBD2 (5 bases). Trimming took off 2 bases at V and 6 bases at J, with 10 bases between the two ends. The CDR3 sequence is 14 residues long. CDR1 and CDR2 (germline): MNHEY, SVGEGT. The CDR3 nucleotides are TGTGCCAGCAGTTACAACCGGGGATCCGGGGAGCTGTTTTTT. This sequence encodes CASSYNRGSGELFF.

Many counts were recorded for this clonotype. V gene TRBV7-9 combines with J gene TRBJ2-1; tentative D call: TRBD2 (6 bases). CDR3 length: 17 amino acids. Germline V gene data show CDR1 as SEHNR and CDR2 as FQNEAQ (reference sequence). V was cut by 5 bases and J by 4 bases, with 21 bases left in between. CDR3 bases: TGTGCCAGCAGCCCCCGCGGGACCGTCCTTCTTTACAATGAGCAGTTCTTC. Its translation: CASSPRGTVLLYNEQFF.

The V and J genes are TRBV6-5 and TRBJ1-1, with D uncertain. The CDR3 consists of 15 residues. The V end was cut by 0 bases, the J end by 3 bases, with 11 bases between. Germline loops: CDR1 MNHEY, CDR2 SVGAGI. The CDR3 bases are TGTGCCAGCAGTTACTCGAGGTGGGAGGACACTGAAGCTTTCTTT. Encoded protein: CASSYSRWEDTEAFF.

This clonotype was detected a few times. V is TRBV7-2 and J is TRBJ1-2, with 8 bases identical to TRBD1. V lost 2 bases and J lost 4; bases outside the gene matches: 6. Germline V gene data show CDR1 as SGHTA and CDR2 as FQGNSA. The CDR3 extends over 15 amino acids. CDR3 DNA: TGTGCCAGCAGCTTAATGGGGACAGGAAGCTATGGCTACACCTTC. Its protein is CASSLMGTGSYGYTF.

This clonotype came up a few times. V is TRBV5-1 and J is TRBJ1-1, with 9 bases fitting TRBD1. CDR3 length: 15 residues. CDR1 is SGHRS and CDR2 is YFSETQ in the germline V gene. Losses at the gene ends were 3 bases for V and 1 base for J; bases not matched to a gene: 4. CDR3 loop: CASSSRTGANTEAFF. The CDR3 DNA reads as TGCGCCAGCAGCTCGAGGACAGGGGCGAACACTGAAGCTTTCTTT.